The subject of this entry is one TCR beta chain. The entry originates in a study of blood T cell repertoires in COVID-19. Study as a whole: T cells, B-cell-depleted T cells, or PBMCs supplied cDNA or gDNA.

The V segment lost 2 bases and the J segment 7 bases; nucleotides outside the gene matches: 4. The CDR3 has 13 residues. CDR1 MDHEN and CDR2 SYDVKM come from the germline V gene. In the original workflow: Reference gene primer amplification in the assay estimated nucleated cell counts. This table comes from immunoSEQ multiplex PCR, and its TCRdb copy is limited to in-frame clones, with some not included. V and J calls and clone size are as listed in that table; D and trimming were resolved from the DNA. The top ten hold over 10% of the sample, which has about 220,000 clones, around 84% seen once. This receptor was obtained from a human donor in a cohort sampled during active COVID-19. This rearrangement joins TRBV28 to TRBJ2-5; 7 positions match TRBD1. The material sequenced was peripheral blood. The CDR3 reads CASSLGTALTQYF. In DNA, the CDR3 is TGTGCCAGCAGTTTAGGGACAGCCCTGACCCAGTACTTC.